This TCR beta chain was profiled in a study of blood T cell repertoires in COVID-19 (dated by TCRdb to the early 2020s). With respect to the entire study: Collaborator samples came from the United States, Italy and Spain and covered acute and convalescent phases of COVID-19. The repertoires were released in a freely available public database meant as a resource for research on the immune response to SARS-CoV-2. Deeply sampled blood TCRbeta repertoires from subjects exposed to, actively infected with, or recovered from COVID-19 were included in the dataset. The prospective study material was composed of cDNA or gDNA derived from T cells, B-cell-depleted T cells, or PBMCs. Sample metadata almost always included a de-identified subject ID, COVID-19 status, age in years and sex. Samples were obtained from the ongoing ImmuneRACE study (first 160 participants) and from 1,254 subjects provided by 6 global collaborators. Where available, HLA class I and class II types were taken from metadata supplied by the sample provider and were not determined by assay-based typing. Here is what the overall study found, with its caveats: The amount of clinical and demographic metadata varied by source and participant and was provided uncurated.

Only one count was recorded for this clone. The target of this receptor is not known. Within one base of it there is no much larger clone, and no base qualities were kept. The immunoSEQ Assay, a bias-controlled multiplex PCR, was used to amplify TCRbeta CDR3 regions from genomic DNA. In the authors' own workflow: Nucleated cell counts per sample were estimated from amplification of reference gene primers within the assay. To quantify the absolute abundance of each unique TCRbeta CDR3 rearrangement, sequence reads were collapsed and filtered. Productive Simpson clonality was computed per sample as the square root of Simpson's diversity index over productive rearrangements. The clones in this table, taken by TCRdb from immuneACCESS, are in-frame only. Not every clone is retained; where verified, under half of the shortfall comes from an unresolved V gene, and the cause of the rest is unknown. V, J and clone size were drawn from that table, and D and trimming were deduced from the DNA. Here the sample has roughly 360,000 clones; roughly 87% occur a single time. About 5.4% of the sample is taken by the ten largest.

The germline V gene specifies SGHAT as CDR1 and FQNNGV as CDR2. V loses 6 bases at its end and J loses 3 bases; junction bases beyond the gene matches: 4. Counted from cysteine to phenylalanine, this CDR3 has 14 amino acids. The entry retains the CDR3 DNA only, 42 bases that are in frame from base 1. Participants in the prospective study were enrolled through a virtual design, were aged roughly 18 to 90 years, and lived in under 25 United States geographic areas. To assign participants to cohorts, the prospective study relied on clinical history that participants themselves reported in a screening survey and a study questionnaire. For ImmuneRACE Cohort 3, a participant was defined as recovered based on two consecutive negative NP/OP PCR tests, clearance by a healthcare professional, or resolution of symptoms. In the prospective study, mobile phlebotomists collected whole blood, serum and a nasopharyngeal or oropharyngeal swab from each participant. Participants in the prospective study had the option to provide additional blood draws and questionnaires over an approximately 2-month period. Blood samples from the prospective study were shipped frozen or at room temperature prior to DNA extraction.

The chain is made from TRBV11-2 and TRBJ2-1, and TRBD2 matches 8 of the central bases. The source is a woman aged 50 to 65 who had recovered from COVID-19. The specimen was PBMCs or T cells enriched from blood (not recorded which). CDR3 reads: CASRNSGIYNEQFF. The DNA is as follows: TGTGCCAGCAGGAATAGCGGGATCTACAATGAGCAGTTCTTC.